This entry is about one T cell receptor beta chain. The antigen remains unidentified. This sample is part of a study of T cells in Graves' hyperthyroidism and ophthalmopathy. The study, taken as a whole, reports: Prediction of ophthalmopathy progression came a median approximately 7 months pre-onset. Most clonotypes expanded in thyroid above 0.001 were likewise present in blood.

The CDR3 contains 14 residues. Germline V CDR1 and CDR2: SEHNR, FQNEAQ (reference sequence). Trimming left V 1 base short and J 4 bases short, with 9 bases between. The patients, who ranged from 18 to 65 in age, presented with newly diagnosed hyperthyroidism lasting under 2 months. Reasons for excluding patients were uncontrolled infection, other autoimmune disease, pregnancy or lactation. Amplified TCR beta CDR3 regions came from RNA transcripts. Primed by the HTBI set, a first-round RT-PCR was run on the TCR CDR3. Each CDR3 protein is one row after TCRdb ran MiXCR on the multiplex PCR reads. Of approximately 500,000 distinct CDR3 sequences listed, just over 45% are singletons.

The receptor comes from a woman in her late teens or twenties with Graves' hyperthyroidism. Sequencing was carried out using peripheral blood or thyroid tissue (not recorded which). The chain combines TRBV7-9 with TRBJ2-3, with D perhaps TRBD2 (5 bases). The CDR3 DNA reads TGTGCCAGCAGCTTAGTTGCGGACTCAGATACGCAGTATTTT. As protein: CASSLVADSDTQYF.